These 4 T cell receptor beta chains share one sample of origin, sequenced in a study of cytomegalovirus exposure and HLA in healthy donors (TCRdb year 2017). Library generation was performed with the immunoSEQ multiplex PCR assay. The multiplex PCR relied on a mix of 60 forward primers for TCR Vbeta segments and 13 reverse primers for TCR Jbeta segments. The table comes from immuneACCESS by way of TCRdb, which keeps in-frame sequences with V and J called. Part of the clones is missing from these tables; in studies checked, under half for an unresolved V gene and the rest for unknown reasons. The sample includes about 190,000 clones, with 60% to 80% observed a single time. The ten largest clones represent approximately 2% of the sample. Sequences were obtained from PBMCs. All receptors derive from a woman in her 30s in good health and CMV-seropositive.

This clone has a handful of counts. The rearrangement uses TRBV6-1 and TRBJ1-2; 8 nucleotides agree with TRBD1. The V gene end was trimmed by 4 bases and the J gene end by 0 bases; junction bases not matched to a gene: 1. Germline V gene data show CDR1 as MNHNS and CDR2 as SASEGT. CDR3 length: 14 residues. The CDR3 DNA sequence: TGTGCCAGCAGTGGGACAGGGTCTAACTATGGCTACACCTTC. Translating it yields CASSGTGSNYGYTF.

This chain connects TRBV30 to TRBJ1-5; TRBD1 matches at 8 bases. Germline V gene lookup returns CDR1 GTSNPN and CDR2 SVGIG (reference sequence). Losses at the gene ends were 2 bases for V and 0 bases for J; bases not matched to a gene: 3. This CDR3 contains 15 residues. The CDR3 loop reads CAWSTGGDSNQPQHF. CDR3 sequence (DNA): TGTGCCTGGAGTACAGGGGGAGATAGCAATCAGCCCCAGCATTTT. The entire variable domain, with the rest obtained from reference TRBV30 and TRBJ1-5, is as follows: SQTIHQWPATLVQPVGSPLSLECTVEGTSNPNLYWYRQAAGRGLQLLFYSVGIGQISSEVPQNLSASRPQDRQFILSSKKLLLSDSGFYLCAWSTGGDSNQPQHFGDGTRLSIL.

The chain links TRBV19 to TRBJ1-2; no firm D call. CDR1 and CDR2 from the germline V gene are LNHDA and SQIVND (reference sequence). Trimming removed 1 base from V and 4 bases from J, with 7 bases in between. The CDR3 contains 13 residues. The CDR3 DNA sequence: TGTGCCAGTAGTATAGCAGAGGGCTATGGCTACACCTTC. Its protein product is CASSIAEGYGYTF.

The rearrangement links TRBV5-6 to TRBJ2-3; TRBD1 is a possible D gene (5 bases). The germline V and J ends were trimmed by 5 bases and 2 bases, with 6 bases remaining between them. The CDR3 has 12 amino acids. Germline V gene sequence: CDR1 SGHDT, CDR2 YYEEEE. Written as DNA, the CDR3 is TGTGCCAGCAGTGGGGCCACAGATACGCAGTATTTT. Protein: CASSGATDTQYF.